What follows are 5 T cell receptor gamma chains derived from one specimen sequenced in a study of Vδ1+ human thymocytes. Extracted RNA was reverse transcribed into cDNA. Pooled V-gene forward primers with one constant-region reverse primer generated the CDR3 amplicons by multiplex PCR. TCRdb redid the clone calls on the multiplex PCR reads with CATT. The sample lists tens of thousands of gamma-chain clones, about an eighth occurring once. No antigens are known for them. Findings of the study overall: Highly polyclonal TRG and TRD repertoires with Gaussian CDR3 length distributions appeared in thymus.

Sample: Vdelta1+ gamma-delta thymocytes from the thymus. The subset denotes: FACS-sorted CD3+ TCRalphabeta- TCRVdelta1+ TCRVdelta2- thymocytes. The receptors shown here come from a child younger than two who had congenital heart surgery.

A word on this clone: Other nucleotide sequences from this sample produce the same CDR3. The rearrangement joins TRGV9 to TRGJ1 or TRGJ2. Germline trimming cut 0 bases from V and 4 bases from J; bases unmatched to any gene: 3. The CDR3 extends over 13 amino acids. CDR1 and CDR2 from the germline V gene are GITISATS and ISYDGTV (reference sequence). The CDR3 region has the DNA TGTGCCTTGTGGGAGGTGGACTATTATAAGAAACTCTTT. Its translation is CALWEVDYYKKLF.

The V and J genes are TRGV4 and TRGJ1 or TRGJ2. Trimming cost V 4 bases and J 0 bases; bases outside gene matches: 9. CDR1 is EGSTGY, CDR2 YDSYTSSV, per germline. The CDR3 runs to 15 residues. This CDR3 is CATWDKLANYYKKLF. The CDR3 DNA reads TGTGCCACCTGGGACAAACTCGCGAATTATTATAAGAAACTCTTT.

This clone was counted between two and nine times. At the DNA level, this CDR3 is encoded by other sequences in the same sample as well. The chain links TRGV9 to TRGJ1 or TRGJ2. V shed 2 bases and J 4 bases; nucleotides not matched to a gene: 5. Per the germline V gene, CDR1 is GITISATS and CDR2 is ISYDGTV (reference sequence). The CDR3 has 13 amino acids. CDR3 coding DNA: TGTGCCTTGTGGGAGGCTTACTATTATAAGAAACTCTTT. The encoded protein is CALWEAYYYKKLF.

The table lists this clone with a few counts. Other nucleotide sequences in the sample specify the same CDR3. The J gene is TRGJP2, the V gene TRGV5. J was trimmed by 12 bases and V by 3 bases; bases with no gene match: 1. Germline CDR1 is VINAFY and CDR2 is YDVSNSKD. The CDR3 runs to 10 residues. CDR3 in amino acids: CATWDGIKTF. The DNA for the CDR3 is TGTGCCACCTGGGACGGGATCAAGACGTTT.

The J gene is TRGJ1 or TRGJ2, the V gene TRGV9. Germline lookup yields CDR1 GITISATS and CDR2 ISYDGTV (reference sequence). The CDR3 sequence is 10 residues long. Trimming cost V 6 bases and J 12 bases; bases outside gene matches: 8. The CDR3 loop is CALWPHWKLF. CDR3 sequence (DNA): TGTGCCTTGTGGCCCCACTGGAAACTCTTT.